The next 31 T cell receptor beta chains were all read from a single sample in a study of T cell repertoires and HLA-DP antigens. Profiled with immunoSEQ multiplex PCR; TCRdb holds only in-frame clones, not every one. The sample lists about 89,000 clones, roughly 86% occurring once. What these receptors recognize is not known. The sequencing input was CD4+ T cells from PBMCs. The receptors were gathered from a man aged 50 to 60 in good health and CMV-seronegative.

V gene TRBV19 combines with J gene TRBJ1-1; D not resolved. The V end was cut by 7 bases, the J end by 0 bases, with 9 bases between. Per germline, CDR1 LNHDA and CDR2 SQIVND (reference sequence). This CDR3 comprises 13 residues. CDR3 protein: CASIGVMNTEAFF. The DNA of the CDR3 is TGTGCCAGTATCGGGGTCATGAACACTGAAGCTTTCTTT.

This sequence joins TRBV4-2 and TRBJ2-5; 7 nucleotides line up with TRBD1. V lost 0 bases to trimming and J lost 5 bases; unmatched junction nucleotides: 6. Germline loops: CDR1 LGHNA, CDR2 YNFKEQ. The length of the CDR3 is 15 residues. CDR3 nucleotide sequence: TGTGCCAGCAGCCAAGACTGGGACAGTGGGGAGACCCAGTACTTC. Protein: CASSQDWDSGETQYF.

This chain connects TRBV15 to TRBJ1-6; D is unclear. Trimming shortened V by 0 bases and J by 9 bases, and 15 bases separated the two germline ends. Germline CDR1 and CDR2: LNHNV and YYDKDF (reference sequence). This CDR3 spans 16 amino acids. The chain's CDR3 is CATSRDPEGRSSPLHF. In nucleotides, the CDR3 is TGTGCCACCAGCAGAGATCCTGAGGGAAGGAGTTCACCCCTCCACTTT.

For this clone: At one end the junction does not follow the germline gene, possibly because of a read error. V gene TRBV6-5 combines with J gene TRBJ1-1, with D possibly TRBD1 on 5 matching bases. The V gene's germline CDR1 is MNHEY and CDR2 SVGAGI. The CDR3 has 15 amino acids. The CDR3 here is CASRYSRTGGTEAFF. The CDR3 DNA sequence: TGTGCCAGCCGTTACTCCAGGACGGGGGGCACTGAAGCTTTCTTT.

This chain uses TRBV25-1 with TRBJ2-3; 9 positions agree with TRBD2. CDR3 length: 15 amino acids. Per the germline V gene, CDR1 is MGHDK and CDR2 is SYGVNS. After removal of 3 bases from V and 4 bases from J, the junction contained 5 bases not matched to a gene. CDR3 coding DNA: TGTGCCAGCAGTGAGGCGGGAGGGTTGGCAGATACGCAGTATTTT. The encoded protein is CASSEAGGLADTQYF.

The CDR3 is CASSYAKTQPYEQYF. The DNA of the CDR3 is TGTGCCAGCAGTTACGCCAAAACGCAACCCTACGAGCAGTACTTC. The chain links TRBV6-5 to TRBJ2-7, with D unclear. Trimming took off 2 bases at V and 2 bases at J, with 13 bases between the two ends. Germline CDR1 MNHEY, CDR2 SVGAGI. The CDR3 totals 15 residues.

The chain uses TRBV27 and TRBJ2-5; 7 bases are shared with TRBD2. CDR3 length: 12 amino acids. Trimming cost V 10 bases and J 7 bases; bases outside gene matches: 9. Germline V gives CDR1 MNHEY, CDR2 SMNVEV (reference sequence). CDR3 nucleotide sequence: TGTGCCACCAGGATGACGGGGGGGACCCAGTACTTC. Protein sequence: CATRMTGGTQYF.

The chain employs TRBV6-1 and TRBJ1-5; D gene uncertain. This CDR3 contains 13 residues. Trimming removed 4 bases at V and 6 bases at J, with 10 bases between. Germline V gene lookup returns CDR1 MNHNS and CDR2 SASEGT. The CDR3 protein is CASSGIFLQPQHF. The CDR3 DNA reads TGTGCCAGCAGTGGTATATTCCTTCAGCCCCAGCATTTT.

This clone is a singleton in its sample. One end of the junction is discordant with germline, which a read error may explain. The chain couples TRBV5-1 to TRBJ1-1; 7 positions agree with TRBD1. Germline CDR1 reads SGHRS; CDR2 reads YFSETQ. The CDR3 runs to 15 residues. Here the CDR3 DNA reads TGCGCCAGTAGCTCGGCCAGGGGGGTGAGGGCTGAAGCTTTCTTT. Its translation: CASSSARGVRAEAFF.

The rearrangement uses TRBV11-3 and TRBJ2-3, with 8 bases that match TRBD1. The ends lost 3 bases at V and 4 bases at J; junction bases unmatched: 9. The CDR3 loop spans 16 amino acids. Germline V gives CDR1 SGHNT, CDR2 YENEEA. The CDR3 is CASSFGQGADPDTQYF. In nucleotides, the CDR3 is TGTGCCAGCAGCTTCGGGCAGGGGGCAGACCCAGATACGCAGTATTTT.

This chain uses TRBV7-3 with TRBJ1-5; D unclear. There are 18 residues in the CDR3. Germline-derived CDR1 and CDR2 are SGHTA and FQGTGA. Trimming removed 6 bases at V and 3 bases at J, with 24 bases between. This CDR3 is CASSPHNFSVSFNQPQHF. CDR3 bases: TGTGCCAGCAGTCCTCACAACTTTTCGGTCTCTTTCAATCAGCCCCAGCATTTT.

The V and J genes are TRBV6-1 and TRBJ2-2; no clear D gene. There are 14 residues in the CDR3. CDR1 is MNHNS, CDR2 SASEGT, per germline. Trimming removed 6 bases at V and 0 bases at J, with 8 bases between. The CDR3 loop is CASRIAPNTGELFF. The DNA of the CDR3 is TGTGCCAGCAGAATAGCCCCGAACACCGGGGAGCTGTTTTTT.

The chain employs TRBV11-2 and TRBJ2-7; 11 bases are shared with TRBD2. Germline V lookup: CDR1 SGHAT, CDR2 FQNNGV. The length of the CDR3 is 15 residues. V lost 0 bases to trimming and J lost 7 bases; unmatched junction nucleotides: 5. CDR3 nucleotide sequence: TGTGCCAGCAGCTTAGATAGCGGGGGGGGAGCAGAGCAGTACTTC. It translates to CASSLDSGGGAEQYF.

The chain joins TRBV7-2 to TRBJ1-5; no firm D call. This CDR3 is 13 amino acids long. Trimming pared 6 bases from V and 4 bases from J, leaving 10 bases between. CDR1 and CDR2 from the germline V gene are SGHTA and FQGNSA. CDR3 sequence: CASSFRVNQPQHF. The CDR3 DNA is TGTGCCAGCAGTTTTAGGGTAAATCAGCCCCAGCATTTT.

This rearrangement joins TRBV25-1 to TRBJ2-5; TRBD2 matches at 8 bases. V was pared by 6 bases and J by 2 bases, with 5 bases of the junction left unmatched. Germline V gene sequence: CDR1 MGHDK, CDR2 SYGVNS. This CDR3 region has 14 residues. The CDR3 bases are TGTGCCAGCAGCAAACGGGAGGGACAAGAGACCCAGTACTTC. It is translated as CASSKREGQETQYF.

The chain combines TRBV30 with TRBJ1-1, with TRBD1 as a possible D gene (6 bases). CDR3 length equals 13 residues. V was cut by 3 bases and J by 2 bases, with 10 bases left in between. CDR1 is GTSNPN and CDR2 is SVGIG in the germline V gene (reference sequence). The CDR3 region is CAWRRGFNTEAFF. The CDR3 DNA reads as TGTGCCTGGAGGAGGGGGTTCAACACTGAAGCTTTCTTT. Using reference TRBV30 and TRBJ1-1 for the parts outside the CDR3, the full variable domain is SQTIHQWPATLVQPVGSPLSLECTVEGTSNPNLYWYRQAAGRGLQLLFYSVGIGQISSEVPQNLSASRPQDRQFILSSKKLLLSDSGFYLCAWRRGFNTEAFFGQGTRLTVV.

This chain links TRBV28 with TRBJ1-3; no reliable D call. Germline V CDR1 and CDR2: MDHEN, SYDVKM. The CDR3 sequence is 14 residues long. Trimming left V 5 bases short and J 6 bases short, with 14 bases between. As DNA, the CDR3 is TGTGCCAGCAGTCCCCCCAGTGGTACAAACACCATATATTTT. Translated: CASSPPSGTNTIYF.

The rearrangement uses TRBV7-9 and TRBJ2-5; TRBD1 aligns across 8 bases. The J segment lost 8 bases and the V segment lost 5 bases, leaving 16 bases of the junction unmatched. The length of the CDR3 is 16 residues. Per germline, CDR1 SEHNR and CDR2 FQNEAQ (reference sequence). The CDR3 here is CASSRTADRVARTQYF. The CDR3 DNA reads as TGTGCCAGCAGCCGCACAGCGGACAGGGTCGCGCGTACCCAGTACTTC.

The chain uses TRBV19 and TRBJ2-2, with 9 bases aligning to TRBD1. Trimming at V came to 0 bases and at J to 6 bases, leaving 5 bases not matched to a gene. Germline-derived CDR1 and CDR2 are LNHDA and SQIVND (reference sequence). The CDR3 contains 16 residues. The DNA of the CDR3 is TGTGCCAGTAGTATAGACGACAGGGGGTTACCCGGGGAGCTGTTTTTT. This translates into CASSIDDRGLPGELFF.

This clone showed up just a few times. The chain is built from TRBV29-1 and TRBJ1-1; 7 bases are a match to TRBD1. Germline V gene lookup returns CDR1 SQVTM and CDR2 ANQGSEA. The V and J ends lost 6 bases and 2 bases, in that order; junction bases with no gene match: 6. CDR3 length equals 13 residues. In DNA form, the CDR3 reads TGCAGCGTAAAGACAGGGTCAAACACTGAAGCTTTCTTT. Translation gives CSVKTGSNTEAFF.

The chain has TRBV2 and TRBJ2-7; a weak D match, TRBD1 (5 bases). Trimming removed 3 bases at V and 4 bases at J, with 7 bases between. This CDR3 is built from 12 residues. From germline, CDR1 is SNHLY and CDR2 FYNNEI. DNA for the CDR3: TGTGCCAGCAGTGATACAGGATACGAGCAGTACTTC. This gives the protein CASSDTGYEQYF.

V and J are TRBV5-1 and TRBJ2-2; maybe TRBD2 (6 bases). Germline V lookup: CDR1 SGHRS, CDR2 YFSETQ. V lost 4 bases, J lost 2 bases, and 18 bases lay in between. The CDR3 covers 17 residues. CDR3 sequence: CASSPTATGGNTGELFF. CDR3 sequence (DNA): TGCGCCAGCAGCCCGACTGCGACCGGGGGTAACACCGGGGAGCTGTTTTTT.

The genes are TRBV18 and TRBJ2-1; tentatively, D is TRBD1 (6 bases). The CDR3 length is 16 residues. Trimming pared 3 bases from V and 4 bases from J, leaving 16 bases between. CDR1 and CDR2 (germline): KGHSH, LQKENI. The CDR3 DNA is TGTGCCAGCTCACCGATCCCGGGACAACCGTACAATGAGCAGTTCTTC. This translates into CASSPIPGQPYNEQFF.

CDR3 sequence: CAIRKEQGGQPQHF. The CDR3 nucleotides read TGTGCCATCAGAAAGGAACAGGGGGGTCAGCCCCAGCATTTT. The chain is built from TRBV10-3 and TRBJ1-5; TRBD1 aligns across 8 bases. The CDR3 covers 14 residues. The V and J ends lost 6 bases and 6 bases, in that order; junction bases with no gene match: 7. The germline gives CDR1 ENHRY, CDR2 SYGVKD.

This sequence joins TRBV4-2 and TRBJ1-3; D is ambiguous. V was shortened by 4 bases and J by 1 base, with 17 bases between the two germline ends. CDR1 is LGHNA and CDR2 is YNFKEQ in the germline V gene. The CDR3 totals 17 residues. In DNA, the CDR3 is TGTGCCAGCAGCCCCAAAGGCGGCCGGGATTCTGGAAACACCATATATTTT. Amino acid sequence: CASSPKGGRDSGNTIYF.

The chain uses TRBV27 and TRBJ2-7; 8 bases match TRBD1. V lost 5 bases, J lost 6 bases, and 9 bases stayed unmatched. The CDR3 is made up of 14 amino acids. Looked up from germline, CDR1 is MNHEY and CDR2 is SMNVEV (reference sequence). The chain's CDR3 is CASSMDRALGEQYF. CDR3 nucleotide sequence: TGTGCCAGCAGTATGGACAGGGCCCTTGGCGAGCAGTACTTC.

This CDR3 reads CASSPPYGSYEQYF. The CDR3 region has the DNA TGTGCCAGCTCACCACCGTACGGATCCTACGAGCAGTACTTC. The rearrangement joins TRBV18 to TRBJ2-7; D is undetermined. Germline CDR1 and CDR2: KGHSH and LQKENI. The CDR3 loop spans 14 amino acids. The V and J ends lost 0 bases and 1 base respectively, with 7 bases between them.

The V and J genes are TRBV2 and TRBJ1-5; possible D gene TRBD1, 5 bases. The V and J ends lost 3 bases and 10 bases respectively, with 19 bases between them. The CDR3 sequence is 15 residues long. Germline V gene data show CDR1 as SNHLY and CDR2 as FYNNEI. The CDR3 reads CASSEGRAELHPQHF. CDR3 DNA: TGTGCCAGCAGTGAGGGCAGGGCTGAGTTGCACCCCCAGCATTTT.

The chain employs TRBV9 and TRBJ2-5, with 8 bases identical to TRBD1. The ends lost 2 bases at V and 7 bases at J; junction bases unmatched: 7. Germline CDR1 is SGDLS and CDR2 is YYNGEE. This CDR3 region has 14 residues. CDR3 region: CASSVGTGSWTQYF. The CDR3 nucleotides are TGTGCCAGCAGCGTTGGGACAGGTTCGTGGACCCAGTACTTC.

This clone was found a few times. This chain's CDR3 is CASSADSRYGYTF. CDR3 coding DNA: TGTGCCAGCAGTGCGGACAGCCGCTATGGCTACACCTTC. The chain joins TRBV25-1 to TRBJ1-2; tentative D call: TRBD1 (6 bases). This CDR3 is 13 amino acids long. V was clipped by 4 bases and J by 4 bases, with 10 bases between them. Germline V lookup: CDR1 MGHDK, CDR2 SYGVNS.

The chain carries TRBV5-1 and TRBJ2-1; 11 bases map to TRBD2. Germline V gene lookup returns CDR1 SGHRS and CDR2 YFSETQ. V was clipped by 0 bases and J by 6 bases; unmatched bases: 11. The CDR3 is 18 amino acids. The CDR3 loop is CASSLAQTRLAGPNEQFF. The CDR3 nucleotides are TGCGCCAGCAGCTTGGCCCAAACCCGACTAGCGGGGCCCAATGAGCAGTTCTTC.